This T cell receptor beta chain derives from a study of T cell repertoires in cytomegalovirus infection (dated by TCRdb to the late 2010s). Background for the entire study: Recently identified HLA-C-restricted CMV epitopes, whose presentation resists viral immunomodulation, were targeted by peptide stimulations together with well-studied HLA-B-restricted epitopes. Because public TCR beta signatures pointed to carriage of CMV infection together with the matching HLA type, the HLA type of each donor mattered for the analysis.

This sample was sequenced with an Illumina HiSeq 1500. The raw public data were reprocessed by TCRdb itself: fastp quality trimming at Q25, MiXCR clonotype calling, in-frame beta chains only. Identical CDR3 protein sequences are pooled into one entry, listed with their most common genes and DNA. The sample table contains approximately 270,000 distinct CDR3 sequences; only one count was recorded for approximately 22% of them. Together, the top ten hold roughly 20% of the sample. This clonotype was found a few times. It has no known antigen specificity. The input lacks base qualities; no much larger clone sits a single base away. Trimming costs V 7 bases and J 5 bases, and their ends lie 26 bases apart. CDR3 length: 17 amino acids, cysteine to phenylalanine. Solely the CDR3 DNA is kept, with 51 bases framed from the first base. The intended sense of this specimen's treatment or condition label: in vitro stimulation with specific CMV peptide epitopes to enrich CMV-specific T cells.

The investigation overall reported the following: In both this cohort and an independent cohort of 352 donors, the cumulative frequency of public TCR beta family members distinguished carriers of CMV infection plus the relevant HLA type. The ex vivo response was dominated by HLA-C-restricted CMV-specific TCR beta clonotypes, which also provided the single most frequent clonotype in two of eight donors.

This clonotype was sampled from a human donor in good health (CMV status not recorded). Some clones in this sample may be carry-over from other donors' samples. Sequencing was performed on cultured PBMCs, taken from culture after CMV antigen stimulation. The V and J segments used are TRBV12-3 or TRBV12-4 and TRBJ1-1; tentative D gene TRBD1, with 6 bases matching. The nucleotide sequence reads as follows: TGTGCCAGCAACCAACAAAGGGCAGGGGTGGCTGGGACTGAAGCTTTCTTT. The resulting protein is CASNQQRAGVAGTEAFF.